Below, one T cell receptor (beta chain) is given with its context. Its antigen is as yet unknown. The data were taken from a study of blood T cells in healthy people across ages. Study-level results: Age showed a roughly linear inverse relationship with TCR beta diversity per million T cells.

The second PCR ran about 6 to 12 cycles with a sample-barcoded 5' primer and J-beta primers. From the 5' RACE reads, TCRdb called clonotypes with MiXCR, one entry per CDR3 protein. The table shows hundreds of thousands of distinct CDR3 sequences, with around 43% occurring only once. Isolating PBMCs gave at least 6.5 million of these cells per sample. This CDR3 region has 13 residues. Germline V lookup: CDR1 GTSNPN, CDR2 SVGIG (reference sequence). The V gene lost 2 bases and the J gene lost 7 bases, with 15 bases spanning the gap. The sample comprised blood. This TCR was sampled from a man between 60 and 75 years old in good health. The genes are TRBV30 and TRBJ2-7; TRBD2 might be the D (6 bases). The CDR3 protein is CAWSNMQEGEQYF. CDR3 nucleotides: TGTGCCTGGAGTAATATGCAGGAGGGGGAGCAGTACTTC.